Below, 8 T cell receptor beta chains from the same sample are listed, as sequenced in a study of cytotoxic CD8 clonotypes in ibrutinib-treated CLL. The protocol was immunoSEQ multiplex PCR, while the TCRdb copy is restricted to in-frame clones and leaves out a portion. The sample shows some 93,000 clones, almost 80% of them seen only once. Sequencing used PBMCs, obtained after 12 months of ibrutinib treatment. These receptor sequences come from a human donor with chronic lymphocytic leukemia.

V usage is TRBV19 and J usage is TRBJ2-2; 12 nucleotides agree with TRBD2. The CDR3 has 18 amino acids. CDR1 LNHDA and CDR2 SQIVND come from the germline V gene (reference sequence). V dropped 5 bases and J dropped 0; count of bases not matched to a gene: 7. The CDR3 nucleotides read TGTGCCAGTAGTCAACCCCTAGCGGGGGGGCCGAACACCGGGGAGCTGTTTTTT. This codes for CASSQPLAGGPNTGELFF.

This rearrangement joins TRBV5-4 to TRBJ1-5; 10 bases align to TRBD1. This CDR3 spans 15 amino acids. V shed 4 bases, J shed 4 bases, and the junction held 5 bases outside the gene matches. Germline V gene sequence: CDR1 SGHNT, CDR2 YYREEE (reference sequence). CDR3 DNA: TGTGCCAGCAGCGAGGGGACAGGGGCAAATCAGCCCCAGCATTTT. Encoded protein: CASSEGTGANQPQHF.

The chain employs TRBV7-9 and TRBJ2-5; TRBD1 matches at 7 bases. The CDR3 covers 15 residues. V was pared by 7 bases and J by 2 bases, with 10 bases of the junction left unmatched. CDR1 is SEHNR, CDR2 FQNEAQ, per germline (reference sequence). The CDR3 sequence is CASTKEQGRQETQYF. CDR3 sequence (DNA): TGTGCCAGCACCAAAGAACAGGGGCGTCAAGAGACCCAGTACTTC. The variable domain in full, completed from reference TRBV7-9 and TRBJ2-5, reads DTGVSQNPRHKITKRGQNVTFRCDPISEHNRLYWYRQTLGQGPEFLTYFQNEAQLEKSRLLSDRFSAERPKGSFSTLEIQRTEQGDSAMYLCASTKEQGRQETQYFGPGTRLLVL.

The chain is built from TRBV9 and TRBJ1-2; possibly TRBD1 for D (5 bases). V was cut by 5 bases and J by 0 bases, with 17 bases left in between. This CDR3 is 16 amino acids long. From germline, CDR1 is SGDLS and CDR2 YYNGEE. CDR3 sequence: CASRTNRDGTNYGYTF. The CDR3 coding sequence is TGTGCCAGCAGGACAAACCGGGACGGAACTAACTATGGCTACACCTTC.

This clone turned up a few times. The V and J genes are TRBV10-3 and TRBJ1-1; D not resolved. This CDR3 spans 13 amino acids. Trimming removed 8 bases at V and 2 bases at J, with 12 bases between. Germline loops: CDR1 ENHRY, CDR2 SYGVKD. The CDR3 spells CAIGPGYNTEAFF. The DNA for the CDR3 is TGTGCCATCGGGCCGGGCTATAACACTGAAGCTTTCTTT.

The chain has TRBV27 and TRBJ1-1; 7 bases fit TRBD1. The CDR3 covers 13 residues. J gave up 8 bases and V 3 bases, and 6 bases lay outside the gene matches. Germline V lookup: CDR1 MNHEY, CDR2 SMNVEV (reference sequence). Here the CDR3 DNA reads TGTGCCAGCAGTTTCTCCATGGGACAGGAAGCTTTCTTT. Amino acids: CASSFSMGQEAFF.

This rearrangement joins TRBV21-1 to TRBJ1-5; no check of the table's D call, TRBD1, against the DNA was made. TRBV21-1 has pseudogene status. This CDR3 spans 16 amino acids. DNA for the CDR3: TGTGCCAGCAGCCGCCGGGACAGGGCCACCAATCAGCCCCAGCATTTT. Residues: CASSRRDRATNQPQHF.

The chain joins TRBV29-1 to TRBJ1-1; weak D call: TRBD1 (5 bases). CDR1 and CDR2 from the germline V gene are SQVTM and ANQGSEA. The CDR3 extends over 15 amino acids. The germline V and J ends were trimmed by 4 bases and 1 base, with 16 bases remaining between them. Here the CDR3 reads CSVVGRVGSNTEAFF. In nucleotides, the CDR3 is TGCAGCGTTGTCGGCAGGGTAGGGTCGAACACTGAAGCTTTCTTT.